This TCR beta chain was sequenced in a study of beta chain features in type 1 diabetes. Study observations and caveats: Patients with Type 1 diabetes showed moderately but significantly shorter TCRB CDR3s in all four CD4+ subsets.

CDR1 is MDHEN and CDR2 is SYDVKM in the germline V gene. The CDR3 extends over 11 amino acids. Trimming took off 5 bases at V and 8 bases at J, with 7 bases between the two ends. As for this clone: Its antigen is unidentified.

Every bit of the isolated RNA underwent reverse transcription, so sequencing read expressed TCRB transcripts. TCRdb's table, derived via immunoSEQ multiplex PCR, lists solely in-frame clones and lacks some. The table records under 300,000 clones, roughly 22% of them present only once. This TCR was recovered from a woman aged 40 to 55 with type 1 diabetes. The gene calls are TRBV28 and TRBJ2-1, with no clear D. The sample was naive CD4+ T cells from blood. The CDR3 coding sequence is TGTGCCAGCAGTCCCAGGTATGAGCAGTTCTTC. Protein: CASSPRYEQFF.